This TCR beta chain stems from a study of T cell responses to AZD1222 COVID-19 vaccine. Study-wide points: After the peak T cell response, and only then, were repertoires sampled. A reported finding is that nearly half of spike-specific TCRs target unmutated variant regions. Among the donors, most were white British and more were female, and clonal diversity was possibly underestimated.

V dropped 2 bases and J dropped 0 bases, with 7 bases sitting between them. Germline assignment: CDR1 GTSNPN and CDR2 SVGIG (reference sequence). The CDR3 spans 14 residues. This clone was seen a few times. The antigen remains undetermined. Clones were read by immunoSEQ multiplex PCR, and TCRdb kept only the in-frame ones, dropping some. Of 100,000 to 150,000 clones listed, around 85% are singletons. The sample in question was peripheral blood, obtained 28 days after the second AZD1222 dose. The clonotype was recovered from an adult who received the AZD1222 COVID-19 vaccine. The J gene is TRBJ1-4, the V gene TRBV30, with a tentative D call TRBD1 (5 bases). The CDR3 nucleotides are TGTGCCTGGAGTACAGGAGCAACTAATGAAAAACTGTTTTTT. It translates to CAWSTGATNEKLFF. The full variable domain, completed using reference TRBV30 and TRBJ1-4, is SQTIHQWPATLVQPVGSPLSLECTVEGTSNPNLYWYRQAAGRGLQLLFYSVGIGQISSEVPQNLSASRPQDRQFILSSKKLLLSDSGFYLCAWSTGATNEKLFFGSGTQLSVL.